This T cell receptor beta chain derives from a study of control samples from healthy donors and cancer patients. The CDR3 is 13 residues long. Germline V gene lookup returns CDR1 LNHDA and CDR2 SQIVND (reference sequence). The table came from immunoSEQ multiplex PCR; TCRdb's copy has only in-frame clones and leaves some out. The sample has 70,000 to 80,000 clones; around 86% are singletons. Specimen: PBMCs. V and J are TRBV19 and TRBJ2-3; 8 bases line up with TRBD1. The clonotype was recovered from a woman in her forties or fifties with colorectal cancer. CDR3 sequence: CSRRQGREDTQYF. For the CDR3, the DNA is TGTTCCCGGAGACAGGGGCGGGAAGATACGCAGTATTTT.